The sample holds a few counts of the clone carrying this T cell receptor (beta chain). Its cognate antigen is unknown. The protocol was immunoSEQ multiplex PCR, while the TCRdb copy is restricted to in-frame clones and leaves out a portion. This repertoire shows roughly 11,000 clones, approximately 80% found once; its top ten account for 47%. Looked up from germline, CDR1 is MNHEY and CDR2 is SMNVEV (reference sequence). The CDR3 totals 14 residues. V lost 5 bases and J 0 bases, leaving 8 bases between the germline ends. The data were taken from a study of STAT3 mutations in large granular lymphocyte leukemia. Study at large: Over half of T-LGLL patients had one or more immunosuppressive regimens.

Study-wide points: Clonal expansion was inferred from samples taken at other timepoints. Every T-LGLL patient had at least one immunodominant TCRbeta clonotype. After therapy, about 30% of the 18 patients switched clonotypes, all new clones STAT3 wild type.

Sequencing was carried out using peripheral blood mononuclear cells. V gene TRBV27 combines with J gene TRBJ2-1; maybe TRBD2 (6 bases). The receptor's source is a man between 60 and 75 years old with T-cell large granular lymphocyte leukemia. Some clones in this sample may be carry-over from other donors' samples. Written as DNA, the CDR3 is TGTGCCAGCAGTGTCGGGAGCTCCTACAATGAGCAGTTCTTC. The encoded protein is CASSVGSSYNEQFF.